Listed here are 28 T cell receptor beta chains from one sample, sequenced in a study of cytomegalovirus exposure and HLA in healthy donors. It was with 60 Vbeta and 13 Jbeta primers that the PCR ran. TCRdb's table, derived via immunoSEQ multiplex PCR, lists solely in-frame clones and lacks some. The sample consists of 90,000 to 120,000 clones, approximately 79% of them appearing once. The sequenced sample was PBMCs. These receptors came from a man between 18 and 29 years old in good health and CMV-seronegative.

This clone was seen a few times. The chain is built from TRBV25-1 and TRBJ2-2, with TRBD2 identical over 10 bases. This CDR3 has 14 amino acids. CDR1 is MGHDK, CDR2 SYGVNS, per germline. Germline trimming cut 6 bases from V and 6 bases from J; bases unmatched to any gene: 4. In DNA form, the CDR3 reads TGTGCCAGCAGCGGGACTAGCGTGGCCGGGGAGCTGTTTTTT. Amino acids: CASSGTSVAGELFF.

This chain joins TRBV5-4 and TRBJ1-2; no definite D call. The CDR3 has 16 amino acids. Germline V gene sequence: CDR1 SGHNT, CDR2 YYREEE (reference sequence). V was trimmed by 0 bases and J by 3 bases, leaving 15 bases between them. The DNA for the CDR3 is TGTGCCAGCAGCTTGGGAGTCTTGGCCAGCGACTATGGCTACACCTTC. This sequence encodes CASSLGVLASDYGYTF.

In its sample, this clone was seen a few times. The CDR3 region is CASSPADTLLQTQYF. CDR3 DNA sequence: TGTGCCAGCAGCCCCGCTGACACCCTCTTACAGACCCAGTACTTC. The J gene is TRBJ2-5, the V gene TRBV5-5; no firm D call. The CDR3 length is 15 residues. The germline V and J ends were trimmed by 4 bases and 6 bases, with 19 bases remaining between them. Per the germline V gene, CDR1 is SGHKS and CDR2 is YYEKEE (reference sequence).

This chain links TRBV2 with TRBJ1-2; D uncertain. The CDR3 consists of 14 residues. Germline V gives CDR1 SNHLY, CDR2 FYNNEI. Trimming left V 5 bases short and J 6 bases short, with 16 bases between. CDR3 DNA sequence: TGTGCCAGCAGTCTCCGGGAGGGCCGGGATGGCTACACCTTC. Its protein is CASSLREGRDGYTF.

The genes are TRBV19 and TRBJ2-5; 7 nucleotides align to TRBD1. There are 13 residues in the CDR3. Germline V gene data show CDR1 as LNHDA and CDR2 as SQIVND (reference sequence). V was pared by 7 bases and J by 5 bases, with 7 bases of the junction left unmatched. Here the CDR3 DNA reads TGTGCCAGTAACAGGGGCCGGCGGGAGACCCAGTACTTC. Residues: CASNRGRRETQYF.

Of note for this clone: The same CDR3 arises from other DNA sequences in this sample as well. This sequence joins TRBV12-5 and TRBJ1-2, with 9 positions matching TRBD1. Losses at the gene ends were 1 base for V and 8 bases for J; bases not matched to a gene: 5. Per the germline V gene, CDR1 is LGHNT and CDR2 is FRNRAP. CDR3 length equals 14 residues. The CDR3 sequence is CASGLGQGVDGYTF. The CDR3 region has the DNA TGTGCTAGTGGTTTGGGACAGGGGGTGGACGGCTACACCTTC.

The J gene is TRBJ1-5, the V gene TRBV10-3, with a weak D call TRBD1 (6 bases). V was cut by 0 bases and J by 11 bases, with 14 bases left in between. The germline CDR1 and CDR2 sequences are ENHRY and SYGVKD. The CDR3 loop spans 14 amino acids. The DNA for the CDR3 is TGTGCCATCAGTGAGTCAGGGGGGGTCCCAGCCCAGCATTTT. Residues: CAISESGGVPAQHF.

This chain joins TRBV15 and TRBJ2-3, with D maybe TRBD2 (7 bases). Germline CDR1 is LNHNV and CDR2 is YYDKDF (reference sequence). This CDR3 spans 15 amino acids. Trimming pared 1 base from V and 2 bases from J, leaving 10 bases between. The CDR3 DNA is TGTGCCACCAGCAGAGGGGGGGGCCTCACAGATACGCAGTATTTT. This codes for CATSRGGGLTDTQYF. Full variable domain (missing parts from reference TRBV15 and TRBJ2-3): DAMVIQNPRYQVTQFGKPVTLSCSQTLNHNVMYWYQQKSSQAPKLLFHYYDKDFNNEADTPDNFQSRRPNTSFCFLDIRSPGLGDTAMYLCATSRGGGLTDTQYFGPGTRLTVL.

The rearrangement joins TRBV18 to TRBJ2-7, with D tentatively TRBD1 (5 bases). The length of the CDR3 is 15 residues. Trimming cost V 0 bases and J 2 bases, with 11 bases left between them. The germline V gene has CDR1 KGHSH and CDR2 LQKENI. The CDR3 nucleotides read TGTGCCAGCTCACCACCGACCAGGGCCACCTACGAGCAGTACTTC. This encodes CASSPPTRATYEQYF.

The chain combines TRBV4-3 with TRBJ2-5, with D perhaps TRBD2 (6 bases). Gene TRBJ2-7 matches the end of the DNA better, so the J call may be wrong. The CDR3 sequence is 15 residues long. Looked up from germline, CDR1 is LGHNA and CDR2 is YSLEER. The CDR3 region is CASSQSTSQSYEQYF. The DNA for the CDR3 is TGCGCCAGCAGCCAGTCGACTAGTCAATCCTACGAGCAGTACTTC.

The genes are TRBV5-5 and TRBJ2-1; TRBD2 is a possible D gene (6 bases). Trimming stripped 1 base from V and 2 bases from J, with 10 bases between. CDR1 is SGHKS, CDR2 YYEKEE, per germline (reference sequence). The CDR3 consists of 15 residues. CDR3 DNA sequence: TGTGCCAGCAGCTTGTCCCGCGGGGCCTACAATGAGCAGTTCTTC. Residues: CASSLSRGAYNEQFF.

The CDR3 is CASSQGSGGARAGDEQFF. The DNA of the CDR3 is TGCGCCAGCAGCCAAGGAAGCGGGGGGGCGCGGGCGGGCGATGAGCAGTTCTTC. The V gene is TRBV4-3, the J gene TRBJ2-1; TRBD2 agrees at 10 bases. CDR1 and CDR2 from the germline V gene are LGHNA and YSLEER. V dropped 1 base and J dropped 8; count of bases not matched to a gene: 14. The CDR3 is 18 residues long.

The rearrangement links TRBV5-1 to TRBJ2-3; 15 positions agree with TRBD2. With V trimmed by 0 bases and J by 4 bases, 6 bases remained unmatched. CDR1 SGHRS and CDR2 YFSETQ come from the germline V gene. The CDR3 spans 18 residues. This CDR3 is CASSLGTSGGARADTQYF. The CDR3 DNA reads as TGCGCCAGCAGCTTGGGGACTAGCGGGGGGGCCCGGGCAGATACGCAGTATTTT.

About this clone itself: The same CDR3 arises from other DNA sequences in this sample as well. The chain is built from TRBV6-5 and TRBJ1-1; perhaps TRBD1 as D (6 bases). V shed 0 bases and J shed 7 bases, with 12 bases lying between them. Germline V gives CDR1 MNHEY, CDR2 SVGAGI. This CDR3 has 14 amino acids. The CDR3 protein is CASSYSTPRGEAFF. The CDR3 DNA is TGTGCCAGCAGTTACTCGACTCCCAGGGGTGAAGCTTTCTTT.

This clone was observed a handful of times. The rearrangement links TRBV6-6 to TRBJ1-1; 7 bases agree with TRBD1. J lost 3 bases, V lost 5 bases, and 6 bases had no gene match. CDR1 MNHNY and CDR2 SVGAGI come from the germline V gene (reference sequence). This CDR3 is 14 amino acids long. CDR3 region: CASSLRTGDTEAFF. CDR3 nucleotides: TGTGCCAGCAGTCTCCGGACAGGAGACACTGAAGCTTTCTTT.

This chain uses TRBV7-6 with TRBJ2-3; D is perhaps TRBD2 (6 bases). V lost 1 base to trimming and J lost 4 bases, with 15 bases between them. The V gene's germline CDR1 is SGHVS and CDR2 FNYEAQ. The CDR3 is made up of 16 amino acids. For the CDR3, the DNA is TGTGCCAGCAGCTTAGATGCGGGGATTCTCGCAGATACGCAGTATTTT. Encoded protein: CASSLDAGILADTQYF.

The chain couples TRBV14 to TRBJ2-7; 9 bases fit TRBD1. The J segment lost 5 bases and the V segment lost 4 bases, leaving 3 bases of the junction unmatched. The germline V gene encodes CDR1 SGHDN and CDR2 FVKESK. The CDR3 is 13 amino acids. The CDR3, as DNA: TGTGCCAGCAGCCGGGACAGGGTCGACGAGCAGTACTTC. This gives the protein CASSRDRVDEQYF.

This clone was seen a handful of times. The chain recombines TRBV19 with TRBJ2-5; tentatively, D is TRBD1 (5 bases). The CDR3 is 14 residues long. Per the germline V gene, CDR1 is LNHDA and CDR2 is SQIVND (reference sequence). V was shortened by 3 bases and J by 3 bases, with 11 bases between the two germline ends. In DNA, the CDR3 is TGTGCCAGTAGTATCGAGGTAGGGGAAGAGACCCAGTACTTC. Protein product: CASSIEVGEETQYF.

The V call is TRBV27, the J call TRBJ1-5, with D possibly matching TRBD1 (5 bases). This CDR3 is 16 amino acids long. Germline V gives CDR1 MNHEY, CDR2 SMNVEV (reference sequence). V was cut by 5 bases and J by 0 bases, with 14 bases left in between. The CDR3 spells CASSPRTPYSNQPQHF. For the CDR3, the DNA is TGTGCCAGCAGTCCACGGACACCGTATAGCAATCAGCCCCAGCATTTT.

The rearrangement links TRBV5-1 to TRBJ2-5; the match to TRBD2 covers 8 bases. CDR1 SGHRS and CDR2 YFSETQ come from the germline V gene. The CDR3 has 17 amino acids. Germline trimming cut 4 bases from V and 4 bases from J; bases unmatched to any gene: 15. CDR3 loop: CASSPAPLPGGRETQYF. The CDR3 nucleotides are TGCGCCAGCAGCCCGGCCCCCCTACCGGGGGGGCGAGAGACCCAGTACTTC.

The rearrangement joins TRBV5-6 to TRBJ2-5; no clear D gene. Deletions cut 7 bases from V and 4 bases from J, with 23 bases between. In germline, CDR1 is SGHDT, CDR2 YYEEEE. This CDR3 is 16 amino acids long. The CDR3 bases are TGTGCCAGCGCCCCCAGGCCCCAAACTCCCAGAGAGACCCAGTACTTC. As protein: CASAPRPQTPRETQYF.

This clone has ten or more counts. This chain uses TRBV4-1 with TRBJ1-5; maybe TRBD1 (6 bases). V was cut by 0 bases and J by 9 bases, with 12 bases left in between. Looked up from germline, CDR1 is MGHRA and CDR2 is YSYEKL. CDR3 length: 14 amino acids. The CDR3 here is CASSQEEEQGPQHF. In nucleotides, the CDR3 is TGCGCCAGCAGCCAAGAAGAGGAACAGGGGCCCCAGCATTTT.

The chain couples TRBV19 to TRBJ2-1; 8 nucleotides match TRBD2. Germline CDR1 reads LNHDA; CDR2 reads SQIVND (reference sequence). This CDR3 spans 15 amino acids. Trimming cost V 6 bases and J 3 bases; bases outside gene matches: 7. The CDR3 coding sequence is TGTGCCAGTAGCCCCGGACTAGCAAGCTACAATGAGCAGTTCTTC. This codes for CASSPGLASYNEQFF.

The chain has TRBV4-1 and TRBJ1-2; D is unclear. Germline lookup yields CDR1 MGHRA and CDR2 YSYEKL. The V end lost 0 bases, the J end lost 8 bases, and 19 bases lay between the germline ends. The CDR3 has 16 amino acids. The chain's CDR3 is CASSQDKTGQQSGYTF. CDR3 nucleotides: TGCGCCAGCAGCCAAGATAAGACTGGCCAACAAAGCGGCTACACCTTC.

The chain joins TRBV4-2 to TRBJ2-1; D is ambiguous. V gave up 0 bases and J gave up 8 bases, with 8 bases separating them. The germline CDR1 and CDR2 sequences are LGHNA and YNFKEQ. The CDR3 spans 13 residues. CDR3 nucleotide sequence: TGTGCCAGCAGCCAAGATGAAGTAGATGAGCAGTTCTTC. Amino acid sequence: CASSQDEVDEQFF.

V usage is TRBV6-6 and J usage is TRBJ2-7; D gene unclear. Trimming took 4 bases from V and 1 from J, leaving 11 bases between them. CDR1 is MNHNY and CDR2 is SVGAGI in the germline V gene (reference sequence). This CDR3 comprises 14 residues. CDR3 sequence reads: CASSSAAGSYEQYF. The DNA for the CDR3 is TGTGCCAGCAGTTCCGCTGCCGGTTCCTACGAGCAGTACTTC.

The rearrangement links TRBV29-1 to TRBJ1-2; 9 nucleotides align to TRBD1. The trim removed 7 bases at V and 8 bases at J, leaving 11 bases unmatched. CDR1 and CDR2 (germline): SQVTM, ANQGSEA. The CDR3 has 13 residues. Here the CDR3 DNA reads TGCAGCGCTATCCCGGGACAGGGAGAAGGCTACACCTTC. This encodes CSAIPGQGEGYTF.

This clone has more than one count but fewer than ten. The chain links TRBV2 to TRBJ1-6; tentatively, D is TRBD1 (5 bases). The germline gives CDR1 SNHLY, CDR2 FYNNEI. This CDR3 spans 14 amino acids. V shed 7 bases and J shed 7 bases, with 14 bases lying between them. For the CDR3, the DNA is TGTGCCAGCACGGTGGGGCCCCAAAATTCACCCCTCCACTTT. Protein product: CASTVGPQNSPLHF.